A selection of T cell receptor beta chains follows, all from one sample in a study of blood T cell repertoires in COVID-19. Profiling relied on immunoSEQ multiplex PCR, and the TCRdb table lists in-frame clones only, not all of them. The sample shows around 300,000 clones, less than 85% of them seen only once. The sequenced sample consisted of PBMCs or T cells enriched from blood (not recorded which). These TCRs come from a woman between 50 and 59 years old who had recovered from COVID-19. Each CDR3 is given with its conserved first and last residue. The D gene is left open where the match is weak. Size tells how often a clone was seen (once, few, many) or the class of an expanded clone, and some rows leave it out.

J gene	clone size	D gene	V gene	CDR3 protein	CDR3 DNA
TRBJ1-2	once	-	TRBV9	CASSATGVNYGYTF	TGTGCCAGCAGCGCGACAGGAGTTAACTATGGCTACACCTTC
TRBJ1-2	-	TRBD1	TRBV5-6	CASRLQGAGGYTF	TGTGCCAGCAGGTTACAGGGGGCGGGCGGCTACACCTTC
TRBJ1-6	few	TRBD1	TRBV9	CASSVGAGQSSYNSPLHF	TGTGCCAGCAGCGTAGGGGCGGGACAGAGCTCCTATAATTCACCCCTCCACTTT
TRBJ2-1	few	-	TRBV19	CASSQGVGEFF	TGTGCCAGTAGTCAAGGGGTTGGGGAGTTCTTC
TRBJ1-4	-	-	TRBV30	CAWGQFNEKLFF	TGTGCCTGGGGACAGTTTAATGAAAAACTGTTTTTT
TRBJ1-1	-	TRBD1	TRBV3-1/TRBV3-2	CASSPSGQGDTEAFF	TGTGCCAGCAGCCCCAGCGGACAGGGGGACACTGAAGCTTTCTTT
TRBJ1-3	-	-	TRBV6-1	CASSEEPRSRAGNTIYF	TGTGCCAGCAGTGAAGAGCCCAGGAGCAGGGCCGGAAACACCATATATTTT
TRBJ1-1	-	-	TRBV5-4	CASSPQPGLVGDTEAFF	TGTGCCAGCAGCCCTCAGCCCGGTCTCGTAGGGGACACTGAAGCTTTCTTT
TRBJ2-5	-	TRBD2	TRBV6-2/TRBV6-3	CASSWTSGRIGREETQYF	TGTGCCAGCAGTTGGACTAGCGGGAGGATAGGAAGGGAAGAGACCCAGTACTTC
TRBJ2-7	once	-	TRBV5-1	CASSLIGGRHEQYF	TGCGCCAGCAGCTTAATTGGGGGCCGACACGAGCAGTACTTC
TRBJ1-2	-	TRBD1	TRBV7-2	CASSLARTGGYGYTF	TGTGCCAGCAGCTTAGCGAGGACAGGGGGCTATGGCTACACCTTC
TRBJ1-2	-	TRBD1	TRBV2	CASTGGRHYTF	TGTGCCAGCACAGGGGGCCGGCACTACACCTTC
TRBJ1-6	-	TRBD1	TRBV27	CASRTDRINSPLHF	TGTGCCAGCAGGACGGACAGGATTAATTCACCCCTCCACTTT
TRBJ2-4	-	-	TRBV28	CASSPLDSLAKNIQYF	TGTGCCAGCAGTCCTCTGGACAGCCTAGCCAAAAACATTCAGTACTTC
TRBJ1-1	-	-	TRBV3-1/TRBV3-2	CASSQDQAGVNTEAFF	TGTGCCAGCAGCCAAGATCAAGCCGGTGTGAACACTGAAGCTTTCTTT
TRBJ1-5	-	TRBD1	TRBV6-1	CASSVTQGGRNQPQHF	TGTGCCAGCAGTGTAACGCAGGGGGGCCGGAATCAGCCCCAGCATTTT
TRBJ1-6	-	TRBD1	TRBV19	CASRPGQNSPLHF	TGTGCCAGTAGACCGGGACAGAACTCACCCCTCCACTTT
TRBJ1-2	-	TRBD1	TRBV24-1	CATSETGQGVDYGYTF	TGTGCCACCAGTGAGACGGGACAGGGGGTTGACTATGGCTACACCTTC
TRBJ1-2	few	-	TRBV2	CASSSNREGDGYTF	TGTGCCAGCAGTTCAAACAGGGAAGGAGACGGCTACACCTTC
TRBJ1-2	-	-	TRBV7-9	CASSPGTTGRYAPYGYTF	TGTGCCAGCAGCCCGGGTACGACAGGACGCTATGCTCCCTATGGCTACACCTTC
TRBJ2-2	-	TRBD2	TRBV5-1	CASSVGLAGVNTGELFF	TGCGCCAGCAGCGTGGGACTAGCGGGGGTCAACACCGGGGAGCTGTTTTTT
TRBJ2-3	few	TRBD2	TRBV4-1	CASSQGLAGENTQYF	TGCGCCAGCAGCCAAGGGCTAGCGGGAGAAAATACGCAGTATTTT
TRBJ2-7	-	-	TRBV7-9	CASSLGLLLEGVEQYF	TGTGCCAGCAGCTTAGGGCTCCTTCTAGAGGGCGTCGAGCAGTACTTC
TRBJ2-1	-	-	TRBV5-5	CASSQDTPTYNEQFF	TGTGCCAGCAGTCAGGACACCCCAACCTACAATGAGCAGTTCTTC
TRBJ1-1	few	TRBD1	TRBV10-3	CAISGTGVNTEAFF	TGTGCCATCAGCGGGACAGGGGTGAACACTGAAGCTTTCTTT
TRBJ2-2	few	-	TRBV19	CASSRSRAGDGELFF	TGTGCCAGTAGTAGGTCCCGCGCGGGTGACGGGGAGCTGTTTTTT
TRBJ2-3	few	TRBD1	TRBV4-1	CASNTGTAYGDTQYF	TGCGCCAGCAATACCGGGACAGCTTATGGGGATACGCAGTATTTT
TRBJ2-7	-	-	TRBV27	CASSLSTGAYEQYF	TGTGCCAGCAGTTTATCGACCGGAGCCTACGAGCAGTACTTC
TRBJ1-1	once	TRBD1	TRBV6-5	CASRFGTGNTEAFF	TGTGCCAGCAGATTCGGGACAGGGAACACTGAAGCTTTCTTT
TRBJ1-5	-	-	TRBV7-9	CASSFDYQPQHF	TGTGCCAGCAGCTTTGACTATCAGCCCCAGCATTTT
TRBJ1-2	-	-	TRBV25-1	CASMTVNYGYTF	TGTGCCAGTATGACAGTTAACTATGGCTACACCTTC
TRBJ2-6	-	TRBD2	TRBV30	CAWSILAGGPPGANVLTF	TGTGCCTGGAGTATATTAGCGGGGGGGCCCCCTGGGGCCAACGTCCTGACTTTC
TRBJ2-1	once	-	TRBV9	CASSRDNEQFF	TGTGCCAGCAGTCGGGACAATGAGCAGTTCTTC
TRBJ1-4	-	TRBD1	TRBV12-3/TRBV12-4	CASSLGQLGLFF	TGTGCCAGCAGTTTGGGACAGCTCGGACTGTTTTTT